Listed here are 20 T cell receptor beta chains from one sample, sequenced in a study of blood T cell repertoires in COVID-19. Using immunoSEQ multiplex PCR, the repertoire was profiled, and TCRdb retains in-frame clones only, with some absent. The sample holds some 50,000 clones, approximately 90% seen once. The sample was PBMCs or T cells enriched from blood (not recorded which). These TCRs come from a woman between 45 and 65 years old who had recovered from COVID-19.

This rearrangement joins TRBV18 to TRBJ2-3; the match to TRBD1 covers 10 bases. The CDR3 contains 13 residues. The V gene end was trimmed by 7 bases and the J gene end by 9 bases; junction bases not matched to a gene: 7. The V gene's germline CDR1 is KGHSH and CDR2 LQKENI. The CDR3 DNA reads as TGTGCCAGCTACCCGGGACAGGGGATCACGCAGTATTTT. This codes for CASYPGQGITQYF. The entire variable domain, with the rest obtained from reference TRBV18 and TRBJ2-3, is as follows: NAGVMQNPRHLVRRRGQEARLRCSPMKGHSHVYWYRQLPEEGLKFMVYLQKENIIDESGMPKERFSAEFPKEGPSILRIQQVVRGDSAAYFCASYPGQGITQYFGPGTRLTVL.

The chain links TRBV6-1 to TRBJ1-4; 7 positions match TRBD1. The CDR3 has 15 amino acids. The V segment lost 2 bases and the J segment 4 bases; nucleotides outside the gene matches: 4. CDR1 and CDR2 from the germline V gene are MNHNS and SASEGT. The CDR3 coding sequence is TGTGCCAGCAGTGAAAACAGGGGCCTTAATGAAAAACTGTTTTTT. This translates into CASSENRGLNEKLFF.

This clone was observed a handful of times. The CDR3 region is CASSPRQFLTYNEQFF. The CDR3 bases are TGTGCCAGCAGTCCCAGACAGTTTCTTACCTACAATGAGCAGTTCTTC. This rearrangement joins TRBV28 to TRBJ2-1, with a possible D match to TRBD1 (5 bases). Germline lookup yields CDR1 MDHEN and CDR2 SYDVKM. The V end was cut by 5 bases, the J end by 2 bases, with 16 bases between. The CDR3 has 16 residues.

The chain is built from TRBV6-5 and TRBJ1-5, with D unclear. The germline gives CDR1 MNHEY, CDR2 SVGAGI. The CDR3 contains 14 residues. Trimming took off 2 bases at V and 1 base at J, with 6 bases between the two ends. The CDR3, as DNA: TGTGCCAGCAGTTACGCGAACAGCAATCAGCCCCAGCATTTT. Translating it yields CASSYANSNQPQHF.

The chain is built from TRBV7-9 and TRBJ2-5; 10 positions match TRBD1. J was trimmed by 5 bases and V by 5 bases; bases with no gene match: 11. The CDR3 is 16 amino acids. CDR1 and CDR2 from the germline V gene are SEHNR and FQNEAQ (reference sequence). CDR3 amino acids: CASSPLVGTGDETQYF. The DNA for the CDR3 is TGTGCCAGCAGCCCCCTAGTCGGGACAGGGGACGAGACCCAGTACTTC. The full variable domain, with the rest looked up from reference TRBV7-9 and TRBJ2-5, is DTGVSQNPRHKITKRGQNVTFRCDPISEHNRLYWYRQTLGQGPEFLTYFQNEAQLEKSRLLSDRFSAERPKGSFSTLEIQRTEQGDSAMYLCASSPLVGTGDETQYFGPGTRLLVL.

The chain uses TRBV10-2 and TRBJ2-5, with 10 bases aligning to TRBD1. After removal of 8 bases from V and 2 bases from J, the junction contained 5 bases not matched to a gene. CDR1 and CDR2 from the germline V gene are WSHSY and SAAADI. This CDR3 comprises 14 residues. CDR3: CASLGTGVQETQYF. The CDR3 coding sequence is TGCGCCAGCCTCGGGACAGGGGTTCAAGAGACCCAGTACTTC.

This clone was detected only a few times. J is TRBJ2-7 and V is TRBV6-2 or TRBV6-3; D possibly corresponds to TRBD1 (6 bases). The CDR3 covers 15 residues. Trimming pared 2 bases from V and 2 bases from J, leaving 13 bases between. The germline V gene has CDR1 MNHEY and CDR2 SVGEGT. The CDR3 DNA is TGTGCCAGCAGTTACGACGGGGCAGGGGCCTACGAGCAGTACTTC. Translated, it gives CASSYDGAGAYEQYF.

This sequence joins TRBV4-1 and TRBJ2-1; D is possibly TRBD2 (6 bases). V was shortened by 3 bases and J by 0 bases, with 9 bases between the two germline ends. The CDR3 is 15 amino acids. The V gene's germline CDR1 is MGHRA and CDR2 YSYEKL. CDR3 DNA: TGCGCCAGCAGCCAGGAGACTAGCTCCTACAATGAGCAGTTCTTC. It is translated as CASSQETSSYNEQFF.

This chain links TRBV6-5 with TRBJ1-2; TRBD1 is a possible D gene (6 bases). The CDR3 spans 15 residues. Germline lookup yields CDR1 MNHEY and CDR2 SVGAGI. The V gene lost 5 bases and the J gene lost 8 bases, with 21 bases spanning the gap. The CDR3 region has the DNA TGTGCCAGCAGTACTACTCGACAGGCCCTTGGGGGCTACACCTTC. Residues: CASSTTRQALGGYTF.

The chain employs TRBV20-1 and TRBJ2-2; maybe TRBD2 (5 bases). The V gene's germline CDR1 is DFQATT and CDR2 SNEGSKA (reference sequence). This CDR3 has 14 residues. With 3 bases removed from V and 3 bases from J, the gap between germline ends came to 11 bases. The CDR3 DNA follows: TGCAGTGCTAGTCCTAGCAGCTACACCGGGGAGCTGTTTTTT. Translation gives CSASPSSYTGELFF.

V and J are TRBV4-2 and TRBJ2-7, with 10 bases aligning to TRBD2. The CDR3 covers 15 residues. Per germline, CDR1 LGHNA and CDR2 YNFKEQ. J gave up 3 bases and V 4 bases, and 6 bases lay outside the gene matches. CDR3 residues: CASSPSGGGFYEQYF. In nucleotides, the CDR3 is TGTGCCAGCAGCCCCAGCGGGGGGGGTTTCTACGAGCAGTACTTC.

The chain couples TRBV7-2 to TRBJ2-6; 10 bases line up with TRBD1. In germline, CDR1 is SGHTA, CDR2 FQGNSA. The CDR3 spans 19 residues. The ends lost 4 bases at V and 0 bases at J; junction bases unmatched: 9. CDR3 in amino acids: CASSSRPGQGSSGANVLTF. The CDR3 bases are TGTGCCAGCAGCTCCCGTCCGGGACAGGGGAGCTCTGGGGCCAACGTCCTGACTTTC.

The chain employs TRBV19 and TRBJ2-1; TRBD1 is a possible D gene (6 bases). The CDR3 has 17 amino acids. V was shortened by 8 bases and J by 5 bases, with 25 bases between the two germline ends. Germline CDR1 and CDR2: LNHDA and SQIVND (reference sequence). The CDR3 loop is CASVKDSLVNGHNEQFF. The CDR3 DNA reads TGTGCCAGTGTTAAGGACAGTCTAGTGAACGGCCACAATGAGCAGTTCTTC.

V is TRBV6-1 and J is TRBJ1-6; D is unclear. The CDR3 length is 11 residues. Germline V gives CDR1 MNHNS, CDR2 SASEGT. V was clipped by 10 bases and J by 13 bases, with 14 bases between them. The CDR3 loop is CATSVQWPLHF. DNA of the CDR3: TGTGCCACCTCCGTACAGTGGCCCCTCCACTTT.

The chain carries TRBV15 and TRBJ1-5, with 10 bases matching TRBD1. This CDR3 has 16 amino acids. Per germline, CDR1 LNHNV and CDR2 YYDKDF (reference sequence). Trimming took 1 base from V and 4 from J; bases not matched to a gene: 4. In DNA form, the CDR3 reads TGTGCCACCAGCAGAGGACAGGGGGCAGGAAATCAGCCCCAGCATTTT. Translated: CATSRGQGAGNQPQHF. Drawing the rest from reference TRBV15 and TRBJ1-5, the complete variable domain is DAMVIQNPRYQVTQFGKPVTLSCSQTLNHNVMYWYQQKSSQAPKLLFHYYDKDFNNEADTPDNFQSRRPNTSFCFLDIRSPGLGDTAMYLCATSRGQGAGNQPQHFGDGTRLSIL.

In DNA form, the CDR3 reads TGTGCCAGCAGGACAGGGGTTACCGGGGAGCTGTTTTTT. Protein sequence: CASRTGVTGELFF. The chain recombines TRBV6-5 with TRBJ2-2, with TRBD1 matching 8 bases. The CDR3 is 13 amino acids. The V gene's germline CDR1 is MNHEY and CDR2 SVGAGI. V gave up 6 bases and J gave up 5 bases; unmatched junction bases: 2.

The chain joins TRBV6-5 to TRBJ2-7, with a tentative D call TRBD2 (6 bases). The CDR3 is made up of 13 amino acids. CDR1 is MNHEY, CDR2 SVGAGI, per germline. Deletions cut 0 bases from V and 6 bases from J, with 9 bases between. The CDR3: CASSYSSGGEQYF. The CDR3 DNA sequence: TGTGCCAGCAGTTACTCCTCCGGGGGCGAGCAGTACTTC.

The CDR3 coding sequence is TGTGCCAGTAGTATAGGACAGAGTCTTACTAATGAAAAACTGTTTTTT. Its protein product is CASSIGQSLTNEKLFF. The chain recombines TRBV19 with TRBJ1-4; possible D gene TRBD1, 5 bases. The germline V and J ends were trimmed by 1 base and 2 bases, with 11 bases remaining between them. Germline V gives CDR1 LNHDA, CDR2 SQIVND (reference sequence). This CDR3 has 16 residues. Combining the CDR3 with reference TRBV19 and TRBJ1-4 gives the whole variable domain DGGITQSPKYLFRKEGQNVTLSCEQNLNHDAMYWYRQDPGQGLRLIYYSQIVNDFQKGDIAEGYSVSREKKESFPLTVTSAQKNPTAFYLCASSIGQSLTNEKLFFGSGTQLSVL.

The chain couples TRBV4-3 to TRBJ2-7, with 7 bases matching TRBD2. This CDR3 region has 15 residues. Germline CDR1 is LGHNA and CDR2 is YSLEER. Unmatched junction bases numbered 6, after V lost 0 bases and J lost 4 bases. CDR3 coding DNA: TGCGCCAGCAGCCAAGAAGCATGGCGGGGGTACGAGCAGTACTTC. The encoded protein is CASSQEAWRGYEQYF.

The rearrangement joins TRBV19 to TRBJ2-7; TRBD2 matches 7 bases. The CDR3 runs 14 residues. J was trimmed by 2 bases and V by 10 bases; bases with no gene match: 11. CDR1 and CDR2 from the germline V gene are LNHDA and SQIVND (reference sequence). CDR3 in amino acids: CATGWSSGTYEQYF. CDR3 nucleotides: TGTGCCACCGGGTGGTCTAGCGGAACCTACGAGCAGTACTTC.